These 8 T cell receptor beta chains came from one sample sequenced in a study of metastatic and nonmetastatic thyroid tumors. TCRdb re-clonotyped the PCR reads via MiXCR. This table has 13,000 or so clones, about 25% appearing once. Among the patients, none had received any treatment before thyroid surgery. The sample was blood. These receptor sequences come from a male donor with papillary thyroid cancer or a benign thyroid nodule (not recorded which). Some clones in this sample may be carry-over from other donors' samples.

This clone was counted at least ten times. Distinct nucleotide sequences in the sample also encode this CDR3. The V gene is TRBV27, the J gene TRBJ2-3, with TRBD2 matching over 14 bases. This CDR3 comprises 17 residues. In germline, CDR1 is MNHEY, CDR2 SMNVEV (reference sequence). The ends lost 4 bases at V and 3 bases at J; junction bases unmatched: 6. DNA of the CDR3: TGTGCCAGCAGTTCTCGACTAGCGGGAGGGATTACAGATACGCAGTATTTT. Encoded protein: CASSSRLAGGITDTQYF.

This clone was detected many times. Possible read error: a much larger clone is one base away. This chain uses TRBV18 with TRBJ2-7, with D possibly matching TRBD1 (5 bases). The germline V and J ends were trimmed by 4 bases and 6 bases, with 10 bases remaining between them. This CDR3 spans 12 amino acids. Germline assignment: CDR1 KGHSH and CDR2 LQKENI. DNA for the CDR3: TGTGCCAGCTCACTGCAGGGTGTCGAGCAGTACTTC. This codes for CASSLQGVEQYF.

By proportion, this clone is medium-sized. The CDR3: CASSSTGTGASPLHF. The DNA of the CDR3 is TGTGCCAGCAGTTCGACCGGGACAGGAGCTTCACCCCTCCACTTT. The genes are TRBV6-2 or TRBV6-3 and TRBJ1-6; 8 bases align to TRBD1. CDR1 MNHEY and CDR2 SVGEGT come from the germline V gene. The CDR3 has 15 residues. Trimming removed 4 bases from V and 9 bases from J; junction bases left unmatched: 8.

The rearrangement uses TRBV28 and TRBJ2-7; 7 bases match TRBD2. Germline CDR1 and CDR2: MDHEN and SYDVKM. The CDR3 is made up of 12 amino acids. V gave up 8 bases and J gave up 4 bases; unmatched junction bases: 5. Here the CDR3 DNA reads TGTGCCAGCTCGGGGGGAGGGTACGAGCAGTACTTC. Translated, it gives CASSGGGYEQYF. The full variable domain, with the rest looked up from reference TRBV28 and TRBJ2-7, is DVKVTQSSRYLVKRTGEKVFLECVQDMDHENMFWYRQDPGLGLRLIYFSYDVKMKEKGDIPEGYSVSREKKERFSLILESASTNQTSMYLCASSGGGYEQYFGPGTRLTVT.

This clone was observed at least ten times. This chain links TRBV6-1 with TRBJ2-5; no reliable D call. Germline V gene data show CDR1 as MNHNS and CDR2 as SASEGT. Trimming shortened V by 7 bases and J by 5 bases, and 17 bases separated the two germline ends. This CDR3 is 14 amino acids long. In nucleotides, the CDR3 is TGTGCCAGCATTCAGCCCTCTCCCTGGGAGACCCAGTACTTC. It translates to CASIQPSPWETQYF.

The chain combines TRBV2 with TRBJ2-3; TRBD2 aligns across 11 bases. CDR1 SNHLY and CDR2 FYNNEI come from the germline V gene. V lost 4 bases to trimming and J lost 0 bases; unmatched junction nucleotides: 3. The CDR3 has 16 residues. The chain's CDR3 is CASSGLAGTSTDTQYF. The CDR3 DNA reads as TGTGCCAGCAGTGGACTAGCGGGGACCAGCACAGATACGCAGTATTTT.

This clone was detected a few times. The V call is TRBV5-1, the J call TRBJ2-1; 8 positions match TRBD2. V shed 4 bases and J 8 bases; nucleotides not matched to a gene: 14. CDR3 length: 16 amino acids. In germline, CDR1 is SGHRS, CDR2 YFSETQ. CDR3 sequence reads: CASSPEGGRPSYEQFF. The CDR3 DNA sequence: TGCGCCAGCAGCCCGGAAGGCGGGAGGCCCTCGTATGAGCAGTTCTTC.

The chain recombines TRBV11-2 with TRBJ1-5, with a weak D call TRBD1 (5 bases). The CDR3 has 16 residues. In germline, CDR1 is SGHAT, CDR2 FQNNGV. V lost 5 bases and J lost 3, with 17 bases in between. In DNA, the CDR3 is TGTGCCAGCAGCCCCCTGGGGGGGGTTATCAATCAGCCCCAGCATTTT. It is translated as CASSPLGGVINQPQHF.